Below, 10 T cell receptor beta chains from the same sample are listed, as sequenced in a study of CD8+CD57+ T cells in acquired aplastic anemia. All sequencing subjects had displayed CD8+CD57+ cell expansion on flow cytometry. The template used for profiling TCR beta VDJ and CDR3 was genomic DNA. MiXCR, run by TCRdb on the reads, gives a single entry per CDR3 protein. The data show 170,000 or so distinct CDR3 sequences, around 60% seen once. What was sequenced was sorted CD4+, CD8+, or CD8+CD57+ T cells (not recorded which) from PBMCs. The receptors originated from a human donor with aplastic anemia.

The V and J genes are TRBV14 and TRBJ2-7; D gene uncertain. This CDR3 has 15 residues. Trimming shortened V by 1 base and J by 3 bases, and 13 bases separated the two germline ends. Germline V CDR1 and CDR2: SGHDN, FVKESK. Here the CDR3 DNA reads TGTGCCAGCAGCCAAGGATTCAGCCCCTTCTACGAGCAGTACTTC. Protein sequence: CASSQGFSPFYEQYF.

As DNA, the CDR3 is TGCGCCAGCAGCTTGGTTTATAGGGGGCGGTACGAGCAGTACTTC. Protein sequence: CASSLVYRGRYEQYF. This sequence joins TRBV5-1 and TRBJ2-7; 7 nucleotides match TRBD1. The V gene end was trimmed by 0 bases and the J gene end by 4 bases; junction bases not matched to a gene: 7. The germline V gene encodes CDR1 SGHRS and CDR2 YFSETQ. The CDR3 is 15 amino acids. The whole variable domain, remainder taken from reference TRBV5-1 and TRBJ2-7, is KAGVTQTPRYLIKTRGQQVTLSCSPISGHRSVSWYQQTPGQGLQFLFEYFSETQRNKGNFPGRFSGRQFSNSRSEMNVSTLELGDSALYLCASSLVYRGRYEQYFGPGTRLTVT.

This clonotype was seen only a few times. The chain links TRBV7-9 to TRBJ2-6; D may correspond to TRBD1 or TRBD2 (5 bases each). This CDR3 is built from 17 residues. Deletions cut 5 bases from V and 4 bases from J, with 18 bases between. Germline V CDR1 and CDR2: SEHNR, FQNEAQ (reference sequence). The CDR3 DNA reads TGTGCCAGCAGCGGGGACGGGATTAGGTCGGGGGCCAACGTCCTGACTTTC. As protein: CASSGDGIRSGANVLTF.

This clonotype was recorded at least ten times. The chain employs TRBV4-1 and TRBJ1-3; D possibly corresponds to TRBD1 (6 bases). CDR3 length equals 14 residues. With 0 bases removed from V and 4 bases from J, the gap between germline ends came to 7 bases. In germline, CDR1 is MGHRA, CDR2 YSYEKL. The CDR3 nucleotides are TGCGCCAGCAGCCAAGATGGGACAGGAAACACCATATATTTT. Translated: CASSQDGTGNTIYF.

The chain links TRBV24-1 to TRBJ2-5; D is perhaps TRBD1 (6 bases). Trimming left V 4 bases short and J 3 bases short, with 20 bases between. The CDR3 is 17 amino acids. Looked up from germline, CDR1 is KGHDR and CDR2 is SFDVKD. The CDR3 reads CATSETPKTGHKETQYF. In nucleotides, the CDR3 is TGTGCCACCAGTGAGACCCCCAAGACAGGACATAAAGAGACCCAGTACTTC.

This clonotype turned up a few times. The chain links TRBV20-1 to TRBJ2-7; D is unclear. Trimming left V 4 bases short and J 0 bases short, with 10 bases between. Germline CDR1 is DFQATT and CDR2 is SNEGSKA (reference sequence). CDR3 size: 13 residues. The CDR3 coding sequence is TGCAGTGCTATCACAGTCACCTCCTACGAGCAGTACTTC. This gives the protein CSAITVTSYEQYF.

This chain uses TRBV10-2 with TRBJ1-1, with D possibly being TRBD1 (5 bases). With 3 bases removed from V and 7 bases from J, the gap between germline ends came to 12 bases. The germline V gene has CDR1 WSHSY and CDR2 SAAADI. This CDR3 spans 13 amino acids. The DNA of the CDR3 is TGCGCCAGCAGTGATGGGAGGGGCTTTGAAGCTTTCTTT. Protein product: CASSDGRGFEAFF.

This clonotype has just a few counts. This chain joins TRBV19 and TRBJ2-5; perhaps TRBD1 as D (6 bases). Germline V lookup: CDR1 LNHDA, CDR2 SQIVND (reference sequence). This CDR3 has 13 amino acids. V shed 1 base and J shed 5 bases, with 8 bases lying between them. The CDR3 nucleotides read TGTGCCAGTAGTATAGGAAGGGGGGAGACCCAGTACTTC. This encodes CASSIGRGETQYF. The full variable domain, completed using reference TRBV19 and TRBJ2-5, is DGGITQSPKYLFRKEGQNVTLSCEQNLNHDAMYWYRQDPGQGLRLIYYSQIVNDFQKGDIAEGYSVSREKKESFPLTVTSAQKNPTAFYLCASSIGRGETQYFGPGTRLLVL.

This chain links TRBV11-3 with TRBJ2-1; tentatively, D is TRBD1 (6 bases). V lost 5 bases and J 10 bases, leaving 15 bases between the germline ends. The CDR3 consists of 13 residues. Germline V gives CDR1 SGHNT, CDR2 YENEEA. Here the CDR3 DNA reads TGTGCCAGCAGCGGAAGAGGACAGAGCGAGCAGTTCTTC. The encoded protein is CASSGRGQSEQFF.

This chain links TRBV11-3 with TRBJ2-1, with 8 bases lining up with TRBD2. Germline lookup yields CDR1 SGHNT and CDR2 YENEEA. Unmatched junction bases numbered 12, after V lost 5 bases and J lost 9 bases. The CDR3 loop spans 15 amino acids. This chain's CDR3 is CASSPPWTSRFEQFF. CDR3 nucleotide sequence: TGTGCCAGCAGCCCCCCGTGGACTAGCCGGTTTGAGCAGTTCTTC.